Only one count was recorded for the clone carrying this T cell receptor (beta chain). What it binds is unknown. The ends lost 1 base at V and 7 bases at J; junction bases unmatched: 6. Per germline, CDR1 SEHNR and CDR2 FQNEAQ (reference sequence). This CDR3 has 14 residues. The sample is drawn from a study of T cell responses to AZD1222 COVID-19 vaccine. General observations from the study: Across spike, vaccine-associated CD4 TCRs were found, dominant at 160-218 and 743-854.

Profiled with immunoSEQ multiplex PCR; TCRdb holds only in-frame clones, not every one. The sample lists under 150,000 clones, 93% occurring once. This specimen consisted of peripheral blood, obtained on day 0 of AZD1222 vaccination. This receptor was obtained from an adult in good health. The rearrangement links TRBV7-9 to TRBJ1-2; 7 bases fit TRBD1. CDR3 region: CASSLGQGVGGYTF. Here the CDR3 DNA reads TGTGCCAGCAGCTTAGGGCAGGGGGTTGGTGGCTACACCTTC. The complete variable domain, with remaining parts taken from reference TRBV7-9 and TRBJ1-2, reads DTGVSQNPRHKITKRGQNVTFRCDPISEHNRLYWYRQTLGQGPEFLTYFQNEAQLEKSRLLSDRFSAERPKGSFSTLEIQRTEQGDSAMYLCASSLGQGVGGYTFGSGTRLTVV.